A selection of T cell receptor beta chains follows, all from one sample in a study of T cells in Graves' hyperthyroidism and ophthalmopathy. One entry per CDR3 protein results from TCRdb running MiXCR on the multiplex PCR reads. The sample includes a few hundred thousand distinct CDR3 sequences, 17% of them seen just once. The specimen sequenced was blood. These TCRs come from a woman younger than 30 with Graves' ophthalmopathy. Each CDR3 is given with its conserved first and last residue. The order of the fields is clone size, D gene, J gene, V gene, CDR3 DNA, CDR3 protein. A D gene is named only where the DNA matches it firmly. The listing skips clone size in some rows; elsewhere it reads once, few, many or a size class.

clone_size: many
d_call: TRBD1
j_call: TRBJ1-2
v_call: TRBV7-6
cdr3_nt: TGTGCCAGCGCAACCGGGACAGGGAATGGCTACACCTTC
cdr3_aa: CASATGTGNGYTF

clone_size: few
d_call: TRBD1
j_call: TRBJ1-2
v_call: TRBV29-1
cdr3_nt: TGCAGCGTGGACAGCCAGGGGGCGGATGGCTACACCTTC
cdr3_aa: CSVDSQGADGYTF

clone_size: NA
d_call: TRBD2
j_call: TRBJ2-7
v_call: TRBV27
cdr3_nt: TGTGCCAGCAGTTTATCCGGACTAGCGGAGGTGGCATCCTACGAGCAGTACTTC
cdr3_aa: CASSLSGLAEVASYEQYF

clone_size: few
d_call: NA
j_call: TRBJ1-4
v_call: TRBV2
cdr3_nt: TGTGCCAGCAGTTTAGGGGGGGTAGACGAAAAACTGTTTTTT
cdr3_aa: CASSLGGVDEKLFF

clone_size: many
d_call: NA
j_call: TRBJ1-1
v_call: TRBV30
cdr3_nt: TGTGCCTGGAGTGCCCAGGCCTACACTGAAGCTTTCTTT
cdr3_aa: CAWSAQAYTEAFF

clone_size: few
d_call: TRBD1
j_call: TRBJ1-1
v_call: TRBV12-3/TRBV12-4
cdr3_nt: TGTGCCAGCAGTTTAGAATTTGGGACAGGGGGTGACACTGAAGCTTTCTTT
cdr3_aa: CASSLEFGTGGDTEAFF

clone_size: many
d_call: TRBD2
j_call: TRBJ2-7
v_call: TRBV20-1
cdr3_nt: TGCAGTGCTAGAGGGGCCAGCGGGGATTCCTACGAGCAGTACTTC
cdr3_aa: CSARGASGDSYEQYF

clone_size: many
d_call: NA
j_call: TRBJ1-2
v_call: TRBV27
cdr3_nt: TGTGCCAGCAGTGTCCATGGGACCAACAACTATGGCTACACCTTC
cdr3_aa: CASSVHGTNNYGYTF

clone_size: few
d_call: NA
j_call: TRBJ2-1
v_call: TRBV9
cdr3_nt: TGTGCCAGCAGCGTAGCTTCGGGAAATGAGCAGTTCTTC
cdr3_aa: CASSVASGNEQFF

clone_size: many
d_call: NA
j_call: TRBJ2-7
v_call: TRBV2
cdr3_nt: TGTGCCAGCAGTCGGGAGGACAGCTCGGAGCAGTACTTC
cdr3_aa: CASSREDSSEQYF

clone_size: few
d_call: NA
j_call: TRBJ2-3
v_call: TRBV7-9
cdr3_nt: TGTGCCAGCAGCTCCCCCCACCGGGGTGGCACAGATACGCAGTATTTT
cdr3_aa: CASSSPHRGGTDTQYF

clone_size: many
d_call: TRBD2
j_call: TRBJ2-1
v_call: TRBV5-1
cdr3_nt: TGCGCCAGCAGCTTCAGTAGCGGGGGACCTGAGCAGTTCTTC
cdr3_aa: CASSFSSGGPEQFF

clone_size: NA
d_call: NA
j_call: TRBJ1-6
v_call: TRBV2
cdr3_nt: TGTGCCAGCAGTGTACAAGATAATTCACCCCTCCACTTT
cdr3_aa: CASSVQDNSPLHF

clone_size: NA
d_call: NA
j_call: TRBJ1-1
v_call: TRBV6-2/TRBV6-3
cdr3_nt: TGTGCCAGCAGTTACAGGCCGGGGGTGGACACTGAAGCTTTCTTT
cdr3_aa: CASSYRPGVDTEAFF

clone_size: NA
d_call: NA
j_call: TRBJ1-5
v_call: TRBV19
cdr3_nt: TGTGCCAGCGAGGGGTGGTATCAGCCCCAGCATTTT
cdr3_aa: CASEGWYQPQHF

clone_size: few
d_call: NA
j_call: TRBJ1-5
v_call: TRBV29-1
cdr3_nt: TGCAGCGCCCAGGGATCCGGACAGCCCCAGCATTTT
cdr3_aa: CSAQGSGQPQHF

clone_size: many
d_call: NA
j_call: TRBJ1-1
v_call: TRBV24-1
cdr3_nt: TGTGCCACCAGTGGGGGGTCGGCCCTCAACACTGAAGCTTTCTTT
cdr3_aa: CATSGGSALNTEAFF

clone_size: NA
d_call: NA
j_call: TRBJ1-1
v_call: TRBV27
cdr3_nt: TGTGCCAGCAGTTTTTTCCAGCGGACTGAAGCTTTCTTT
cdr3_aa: CASSFFQRTEAFF

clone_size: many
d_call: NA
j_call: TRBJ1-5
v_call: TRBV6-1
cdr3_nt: TGTGCCAGCAGTGACGGGTTACCCAATCAGCCCCAGCATTTT
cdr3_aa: CASSDGLPNQPQHF

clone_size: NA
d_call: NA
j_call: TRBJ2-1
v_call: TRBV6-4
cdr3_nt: TGTGCCAGCAGTGTACGGGGAAACACGGCCAATGAGCAGTTCTTC
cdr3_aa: CASSVRGNTANEQFF

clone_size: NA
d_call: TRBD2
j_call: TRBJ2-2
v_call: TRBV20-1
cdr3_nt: TGCAGTGCTAGCCTCCAGCGGGGGCTCACCGGGGAGCTGTTTTTT
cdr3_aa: CSASLQRGLTGELFF

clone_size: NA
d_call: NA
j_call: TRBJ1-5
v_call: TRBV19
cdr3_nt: TGTGCCAGTAGTATACGCAGCCCCAATCAGCCCCAGCATTTT
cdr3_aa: CASSIRSPNQPQHF

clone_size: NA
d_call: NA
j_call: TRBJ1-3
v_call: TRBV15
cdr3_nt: TGTGCCACCAGCAGAGATTTCCCAGGGTCGGCTGGAAACACCATATATTTT
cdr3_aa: CATSRDFPGSAGNTIYF

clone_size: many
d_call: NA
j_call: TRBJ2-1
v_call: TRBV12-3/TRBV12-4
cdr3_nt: TGTGCCAGCAGTCCGAGCCGGGGAGCCTACAATGAGCAGTTCTTC
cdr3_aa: CASSPSRGAYNEQFF

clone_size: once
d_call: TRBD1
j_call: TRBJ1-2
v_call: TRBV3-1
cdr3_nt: TGTGCCAGCAGCCAGTCCGGGACAGGAGGGCACTATGGCCACACCTTC
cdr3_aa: CASSQSGTGGHYGHTF

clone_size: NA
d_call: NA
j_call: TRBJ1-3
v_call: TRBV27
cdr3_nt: TGTGCCAGCAGCCCGACCACAGGGATCGCCGGAAACACCATATATTTT
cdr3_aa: CASSPTTGIAGNTIYF

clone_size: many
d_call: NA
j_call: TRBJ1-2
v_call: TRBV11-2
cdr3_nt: TGTGCCAGCAGCTTAGGACTTTCTAACTATGGCTACACCTTC
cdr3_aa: CASSLGLSNYGYTF

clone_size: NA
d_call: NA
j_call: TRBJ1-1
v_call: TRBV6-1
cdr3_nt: TGTGCCAGCTACGAGCAAATGAACACTGAAGCTTTCTTT
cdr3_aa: CASYEQMNTEAFF

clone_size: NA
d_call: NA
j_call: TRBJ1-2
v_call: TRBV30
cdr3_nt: TGTGCCTGGAGTGTACTTTCGAGTGCGGGGGGCTACACCTTC
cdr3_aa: CAWSVLSSAGGYTF

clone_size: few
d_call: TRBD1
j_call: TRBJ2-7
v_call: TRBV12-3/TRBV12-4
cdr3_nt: TGTGCCAGCAGTTTAGGGACAGGGGGATTCCACGAGCAGTACTTC
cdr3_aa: CASSLGTGGFHEQYF

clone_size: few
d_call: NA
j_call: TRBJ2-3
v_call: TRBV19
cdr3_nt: TGTGCCAGTAGTGGTTTGGGGGCCACAGATACGCAGTATTTT
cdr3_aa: CASSGLGATDTQYF

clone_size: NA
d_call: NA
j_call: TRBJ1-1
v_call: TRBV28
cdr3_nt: TGTGCCAGCAGTGGGATGTGGGTGAACACTGAAGCTTTCTTT
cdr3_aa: CASSGMWVNTEAFF

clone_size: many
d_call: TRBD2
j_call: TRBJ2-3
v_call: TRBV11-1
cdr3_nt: TGTGCCAGCAGCCGTAGCGGGGGAAGCACAGATACGCAGTATTTT
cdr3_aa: CASSRSGGSTDTQYF

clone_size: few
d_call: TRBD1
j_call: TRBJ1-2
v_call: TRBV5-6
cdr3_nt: TGTGCCAGCAGTACTCTAGCTATCGACAGGGGGTTCTATGGCTACACCTTC
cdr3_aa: CASSTLAIDRGFYGYTF

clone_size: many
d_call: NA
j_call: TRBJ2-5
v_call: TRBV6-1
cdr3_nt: TGTGCCAGCGCGCCATCACCGGGCCTCCAAGAGACCCAGTACTTC
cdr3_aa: CASAPSPGLQETQYF

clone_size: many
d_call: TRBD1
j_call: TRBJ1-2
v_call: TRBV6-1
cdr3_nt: TGTGCCAGCAGTGAAGGGACAGGGGTTGGCTATGGCTACACCTTC
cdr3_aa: CASSEGTGVGYGYTF

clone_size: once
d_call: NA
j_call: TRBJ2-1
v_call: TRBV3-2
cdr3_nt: TGTGCCAGCAGCCAAGGGTGGGAGCGCAATGAGCAGTTCTTC
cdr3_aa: CASSQGWERNEQFF